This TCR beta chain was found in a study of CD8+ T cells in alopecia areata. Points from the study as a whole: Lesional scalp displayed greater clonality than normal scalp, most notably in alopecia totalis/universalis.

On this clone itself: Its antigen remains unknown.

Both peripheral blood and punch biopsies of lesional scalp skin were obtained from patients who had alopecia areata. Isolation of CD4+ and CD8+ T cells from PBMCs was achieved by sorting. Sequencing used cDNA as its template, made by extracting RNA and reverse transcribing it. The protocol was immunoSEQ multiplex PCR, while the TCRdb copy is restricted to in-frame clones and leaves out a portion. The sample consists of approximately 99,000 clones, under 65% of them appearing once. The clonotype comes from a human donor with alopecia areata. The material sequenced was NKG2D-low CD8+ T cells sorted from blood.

CDR3 region: CAWGDGTDTQYF. CDR3 nucleotide sequence: TGTGCCTGGGGCGACGGCACAGATACGCAGTATTTT. The chain employs TRBV30 and TRBJ2-3; no clear D gene. Germline assignment: CDR1 GTSNPN and CDR2 SVGIG (reference sequence). V gave up 5 bases and J gave up 1 base, with 7 bases separating them. There are 12 residues in the CDR3.